This T cell receptor beta chain was observed in a study of breast tumors, draining lymph nodes, adjacent tissues. Each CDR3 protein gets one entry after TCRdb re-called the multiplex PCR reads with MiXCR. The sample contains about 140,000 distinct CDR3 sequences, 20% to 25% of which appear only once. There are many counts of this clonotype. The lymph nodes were axillary draining lymph nodes from breast cancer patients. Trimming removed 0 bases at V and 5 bases at J, with 4 bases between. Germline assignment: CDR1 ENHRY and CDR2 SYGVKD. This CDR3 has 13 residues. This chain links TRBV10-3 with TRBJ2-2; no clear D. This clonotype was sampled from a female donor with breast cancer. Some clones in this sample may be carry-over from other donors' samples. Sequenced sample: axillary lymph node tissue. In DNA, the CDR3 is TGTGCCATCAGTGAGTCGTGGACCGGGGAGCTGTTTTTT. Translated: CAISESWTGELFF.